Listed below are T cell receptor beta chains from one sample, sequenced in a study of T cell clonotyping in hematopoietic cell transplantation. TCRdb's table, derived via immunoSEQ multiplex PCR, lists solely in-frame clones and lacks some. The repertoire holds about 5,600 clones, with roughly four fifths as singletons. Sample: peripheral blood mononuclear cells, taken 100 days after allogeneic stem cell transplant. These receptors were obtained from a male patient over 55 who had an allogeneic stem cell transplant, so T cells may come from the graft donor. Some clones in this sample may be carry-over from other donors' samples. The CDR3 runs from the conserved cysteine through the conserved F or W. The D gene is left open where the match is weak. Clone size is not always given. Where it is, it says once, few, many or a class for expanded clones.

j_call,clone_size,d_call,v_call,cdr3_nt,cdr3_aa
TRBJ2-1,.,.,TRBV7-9,TGTGCCAGCAGCTTGCAGGGATTAGTCAATGAGCAGTTCTTC,CASSLQGLVNEQFF
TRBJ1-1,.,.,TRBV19,TGTGCCAGTAGTATTTTGGAGGGGGAGAACACTGAAGCTTTCTTT,CASSILEGENTEAFF
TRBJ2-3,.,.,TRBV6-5,TGTGCCAGCAGTTCCGGGACTGGGGGTTTGACTACGCAGTATTTT,CASSSGTGGLTTQYF
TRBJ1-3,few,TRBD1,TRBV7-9,TGTGCCAGCAGCCGCACCGGGACAGGGCCTGGAAACACCATATATTTT,CASSRTGTGPGNTIYF
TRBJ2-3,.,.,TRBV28,TGTGCCAGCCTCGGGACGCCAAGCACAGATACGCAGTATTTT,CASLGTPSTDTQYF
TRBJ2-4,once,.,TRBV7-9,TGTGCCAGCAGCTCGACATCTCGGTGGAACATTCAGTACTTC,CASSSTSRWNIQYF
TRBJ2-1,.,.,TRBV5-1,TGCGCCAGCAGCTTGGCCCAAGTTAATGAGCAGTTCTTC,CASSLAQVNEQFF
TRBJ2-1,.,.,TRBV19,TGTGCCAGTAGTAGCGGGAACCGAGACAATGAGCAGTTCTTC,CASSSGNRDNEQFF
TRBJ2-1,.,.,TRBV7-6,TGTGCCAGCGGGCGGAGGAGCTCCTACAATGAGCAGTTCTTC,CASGRRSSYNEQFF
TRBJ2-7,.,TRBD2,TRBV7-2,TGTGCCAGCAGCTTAAGGGAGGGCATACGGGAGCAGTACTTC,CASSLREGIREQYF
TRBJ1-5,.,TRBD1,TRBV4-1,TGCGCCAGCAGCCAAGCGGAAAGGACAGGGCCCCAGCCCCAGCATTTT,CASSQAERTGPQPQHF
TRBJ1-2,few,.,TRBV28,TGTGCCAGCAGTTTAGCGGGACACCTCTATGGCTACACCTTC,CASSLAGHLYGYTF
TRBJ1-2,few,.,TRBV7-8,TGTGCCAGCAGCTTAGCACGGGGATACTATGGCTACACCTTC,CASSLARGYYGYTF
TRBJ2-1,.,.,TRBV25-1,TGTGCCAGCAGTGAACCTCAGGGTCGGAATGAGCAGTTCTTC,CASSEPQGRNEQFF
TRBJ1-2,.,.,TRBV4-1,TGCGCCAGCAGCTACCGCTCACAGGGAACAGAATCAGGCTACACCTTC,CASSYRSQGTESGYTF
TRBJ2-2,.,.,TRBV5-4,TGTGCCAGCAGCTTGGACGGGTTCGCCGGGGAGCTGTTTTTT,CASSLDGFAGELFF
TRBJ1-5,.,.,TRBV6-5,TGTGCCAGCAGACCGGGACCGGGGGCTCAGCCCCAGCATTTT,CASRPGPGAQPQHF
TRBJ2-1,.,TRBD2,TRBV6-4,TGTGCCAGCAGCCCCGGCAGTAGCGGGAGGTTAGGGGAGCAGTTCTTC,CASSPGSSGRLGEQFF
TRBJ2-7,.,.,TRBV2,TGTGCCAGCAACCTTAGCGGAACCTCCTACGAGCAGTACTTC,CASNLSGTSYEQYF
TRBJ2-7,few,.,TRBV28,TGTGCCAGCAGTTTAAGGTACGAGCAGTACTTC,CASSLRYEQYF
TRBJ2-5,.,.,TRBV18,TGTGCCAGCTCACTCCAAGAGACCCAGTACTTC,CASSLQETQYF
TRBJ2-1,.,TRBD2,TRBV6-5,TGTGCCAGCAGAGTTGGCGGGAGGGGGGAGCAGTTCTTC,CASRVGGRGEQFF
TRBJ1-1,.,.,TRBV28,TGTGCCAGCAGGCCGGGTCCGCTGAACACTGAAGCTTTCTTT,CASRPGPLNTEAFF
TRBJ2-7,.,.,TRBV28,TGTGCCAGCAGAGAATTAGGGTCAACCTACGAGCAGTACTTC,CASRELGSTYEQYF
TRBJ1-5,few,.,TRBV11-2,TGTGCCAGCAGCTTAGGAGTCGGGCAGCCCCAGCATTTT,CASSLGVGQPQHF
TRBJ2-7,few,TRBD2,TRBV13,TGTGCCAGCAGCTTAGGCCGCGGGAGAGGGCTCGAGCAGTACTTC,CASSLGRGRGLEQYF
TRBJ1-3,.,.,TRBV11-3,TGTGCCAGCAGCTTAGCGACAAAGGACACCGGAAACACCATATATTTT,CASSLATKDTGNTIYF
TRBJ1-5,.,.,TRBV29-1,TGCAGCTCCACGAGCGGGGGCCCCAATCAGCCCCAGCATTTT,CSSTSGGPNQPQHF
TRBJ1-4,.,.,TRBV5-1,TGCGCCAGCAGCTCTCAACCCGGGGCCGAGGAAGGAACAACTAATGAAAAACTGTTTTTT,CASSSQPGAEEGTTNEKLFF
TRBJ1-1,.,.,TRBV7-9,TGTGCCAGCAGCATACCCGGGGACTGGGAAGGAGCTTTCTTT,CASSIPGDWEGAFF
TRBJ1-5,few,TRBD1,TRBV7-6,TGTGCCAGCAGCTTTGGACAGGGGGCGGGTCAGCCCCAGCATTTT,CASSFGQGAGQPQHF
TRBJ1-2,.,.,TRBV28,TGTGCCAGCAGTTTAATAGGTACAGAGAACTATGGCTACACCTTC,CASSLIGTENYGYTF
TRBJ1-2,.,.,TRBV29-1,TGCAGCGTTGGCCTCGGGAATGGCTACACCTTC,CSVGLGNGYTF
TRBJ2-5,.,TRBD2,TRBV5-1,TGCGCCAGCAGCTTACTAGCGGGAGGGAGTCAAGAGACCCAGTACTTC,CASSLLAGGSQETQYF
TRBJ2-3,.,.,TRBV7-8,TGTGCCAGCAGCTTAGGGGTAGAGGATACGCAGTATTTT,CASSLGVEDTQYF
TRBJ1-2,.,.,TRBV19,TGTGCCAGTAGTATTGGGACCCCAAATGGGGGCTACACCTTC,CASSIGTPNGGYTF
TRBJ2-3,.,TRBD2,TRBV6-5,TGTGCCAGCAGTCCCCGGACTAGCGGGCATACGCAGTATTTT,CASSPRTSGHTQYF
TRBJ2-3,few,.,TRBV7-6,TGTGCCAGTAAGGGGCCGGCGGCCACAGATACGCAGTATTTT,CASKGPAATDTQYF
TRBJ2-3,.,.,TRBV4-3,TGCGCCAGCAGCCAAGAAGGGGGTTCTAGAACAGATACGCAGTATTTT,CASSQEGGSRTDTQYF
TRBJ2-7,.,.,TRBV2,TGTGCCAGCAGGAATGGGGCAGGTGGGGGCTACGAGCAGTACTTC,CASRNGAGGGYEQYF
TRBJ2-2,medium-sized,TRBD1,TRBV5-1,TGCGCCAGCAGCGAGGGGACAGGGATCGGGGAGCTGTTTTTT,CASSEGTGIGELFF
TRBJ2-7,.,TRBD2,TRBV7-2,TGTGCCAGCAGCTTATGGGCGGGAGGGCCAAGCGAGCAGTACTTC,CASSLWAGGPSEQYF
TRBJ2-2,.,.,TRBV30,TGTGCCTGGAGTGGACGACTCAACACCGGGGAGCTGTTTTTT,CAWSGRLNTGELFF
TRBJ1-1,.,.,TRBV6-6,TGTGCCAGCACTTTCAGTCCGTCGAACACTGAAGCTTTCTTT,CASTFSPSNTEAFF
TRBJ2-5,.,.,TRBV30,TGTGCCTGGAGACCGGACGGAATCCAAGAGACCCAGTACTTC,CAWRPDGIQETQYF
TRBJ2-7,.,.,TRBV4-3,TGCGCCAGCAGCCAAGACAGGACGTCCTCCTACGAGCAGTACTTC,CASSQDRTSSYEQYF
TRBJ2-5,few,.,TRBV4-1,TGCGCCAGCAGCCAAGTGGAAAACGGTCAAGAGACCCAGTACTTC,CASSQVENGQETQYF
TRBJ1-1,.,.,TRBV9,TGTGCCAGCAGCGTAGCTACGCAGAAACCTATATTT,CASSVATQKPIF
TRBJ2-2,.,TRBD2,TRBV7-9,TGTGCCAGCAGCTTAGCGGGACTAGCGAACACCGGGGAGCTGTTTTTT,CASSLAGLANTGELFF
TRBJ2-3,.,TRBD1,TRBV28,TGTGCCAGCAACCGACAGGGGACAGATACGCAGTATTTT,CASNRQGTDTQYF
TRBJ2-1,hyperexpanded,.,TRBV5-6,TGTGCCAGCAACCCCTGGGGAGAGCGAGATGAGCAGTTCTTC,CASNPWGERDEQFF
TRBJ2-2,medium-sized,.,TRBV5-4,TGTGCCAGCAGCTTTATAGCGGGACAGGGCACCGGGGAGCTGTTTTTT,CASSFIAGQGTGELFF
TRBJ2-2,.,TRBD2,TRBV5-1,TGCGCCAGCAGCTTGGAAGCGGGGGAGGGGACCGGGGAGCTGTTTTTT,CASSLEAGEGTGELFF
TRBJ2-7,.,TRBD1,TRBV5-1,TGCGCCAGCAGCCCTAGGGACAGGGTCAACGAGCAGTACTTC,CASSPRDRVNEQYF
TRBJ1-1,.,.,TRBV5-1,TGCGCCAGCAGCTTGACAACAGGGTCAGCTTTCTTT,CASSLTTGSAFF
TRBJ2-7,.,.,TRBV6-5,TGTGCCAGCAGGGCCATCCGGGACGGCGACGAGCAGTACTTC,CASRAIRDGDEQYF
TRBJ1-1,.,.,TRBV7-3,TGTGCCAGCAGCTTAAGTTGGGGGGATGAAGCTTTCTTT,CASSLSWGDEAFF